This passage covers 27 T cell receptor beta chains from one sample sequenced in a study of cytomegalovirus exposure and HLA in healthy donors. The PCR used 60 Vbeta and 13 Jbeta primers. Only in-frame clones appear in the TCRdb table, and some are missing; sequencing was by immunoSEQ multiplex PCR. The sample lists more than 95,000 clones; around 80% were seen once. Specimen: PBMCs. These receptors were collected from a woman aged 45-59 years in good health and CMV-seropositive.

This chain connects TRBV7-3 to TRBJ2-7; D remains ambiguous. This CDR3 is built from 15 residues. V was pared by 2 bases and J by 0 bases, with 11 bases between. The germline V gene encodes CDR1 SGHTA and CDR2 FQGTGA. CDR3 protein: CASSLVPVLSYEQYF. Here the CDR3 DNA reads TGTGCCAGCAGCTTAGTTCCAGTCCTCTCCTACGAGCAGTACTTC.

V usage is TRBV7-9 and J usage is TRBJ1-4, with 9 bases lining up with TRBD1. The germline gives CDR1 SEHNR, CDR2 FQNEAQ (reference sequence). This CDR3 is built from 15 residues. After removal of 3 bases from V and 8 bases from J, the junction contained 7 bases not matched to a gene. CDR3 in amino acids: CASSFGTGFTEKLFF. Here the CDR3 DNA reads TGTGCCAGCAGCTTCGGGACAGGGTTTACGGAAAAACTGTTTTTT.

The V and J genes are TRBV4-3 and TRBJ2-1; 8 bases are shared with TRBD2. With 0 bases clipped from V and 7 bases from J, the junction kept 8 bases outside the gene matches. The germline CDR1 and CDR2 sequences are LGHNA and YSLEER. There are 16 residues in the CDR3. The CDR3 spells CASSQEGAGGLNEQFF. The CDR3 nucleotides are TGCGCCAGCAGCCAAGAAGGCGCGGGGGGTTTAAATGAGCAGTTCTTC.

Notes on this clone: Its ends do not fully match the called genes, so a read error is possible. The gene calls are TRBV7-8 and TRBJ1-2, with 9 bases that match TRBD1. The CDR3 runs to 14 residues. Germline V gene lookup returns CDR1 SGHVS and CDR2 FQNEAQ. This chain's CDR3 is CASSSRGTGRRRIF. The CDR3 DNA reads as TGTGCCAGCAGCTCCCGGGGGACAGGGCGAAGGCGGATCTTC.

The chain is built from TRBV4-1 and TRBJ1-5; 7 bases match TRBD1. Germline trimming cut 1 base from V and 4 bases from J; bases unmatched to any gene: 7. Germline CDR1 MGHRA, CDR2 YSYEKL. This CDR3 is built from 16 residues. CDR3 sequence: CASSQGGQVLNQPQHF. The DNA of the CDR3 is TGCGCCAGCAGCCAAGGAGGACAGGTATTAAATCAGCCCCAGCATTTT.

In regard to this clone: Other DNA sequences in this sample translate to the same CDR3. The CDR3 coding sequence is TGTGCCAGCAGTTCCGGGACAGAATCCTACGAGCAGTACTTC. Translated: CASSSGTESYEQYF. V and J are TRBV27 and TRBJ2-7; 7 positions agree with TRBD1. Germline-derived CDR1 and CDR2 are MNHEY and SMNVEV (reference sequence). V was pared by 4 bases and J by 1 base, with 4 bases of the junction left unmatched. The CDR3 length is 14 residues.

This sequence joins TRBV9 and TRBJ2-1; 8 nucleotides line up with TRBD1. J gave up 4 bases and V 4 bases, and 7 bases lay outside the gene matches. This CDR3 contains 15 residues. The germline CDR1 and CDR2 sequences are SGDLS and YYNGEE. The CDR3 coding sequence is TGTGCCAGCAGCCCCGGCGGGACAGGTTACAATGAGCAGTTCTTC. Translated: CASSPGGTGYNEQFF.

The chain has TRBV5-4 and TRBJ1-2, with 7 bases lining up with TRBD1. This CDR3 contains 14 residues. The trim removed 2 bases at V and 3 bases at J, leaving 4 bases unmatched. Germline assignment: CDR1 SGHNT and CDR2 YYREEE (reference sequence). The CDR3: CASSLEGAHYGYTF. CDR3 nucleotide sequence: TGTGCCAGCAGCTTAGAGGGGGCTCACTATGGCTACACCTTC.

The chain employs TRBV7-9 and TRBJ2-5, with D maybe TRBD2 (5 bases). V gave up 1 base and J gave up 5 bases, with 11 bases separating them. The CDR3 contains 14 residues. The germline gives CDR1 SEHNR, CDR2 FQNEAQ (reference sequence). Here the CDR3 reads CASSLGEMGETQYF. The CDR3 DNA reads as TGTGCCAGCAGCTTAGGGGAGATGGGTGAGACCCAGTACTTC. The full variable domain, its missing parts supplied by reference TRBV7-9 and TRBJ2-5, is DTGVSQNPRHKITKRGQNVTFRCDPISEHNRLYWYRQTLGQGPEFLTYFQNEAQLEKSRLLSDRFSAERPKGSFSTLEIQRTEQGDSAMYLCASSLGEMGETQYFGPGTRLLVL.

The chain recombines TRBV2 with TRBJ1-5; 7 bases are shared with TRBD1. Germline V lookup: CDR1 SNHLY, CDR2 FYNNEI. This CDR3 has 15 residues. The junction had 12 bases not matched to a gene; V was cut back by 9 bases and J by 4 bases. CDR3 DNA: TGTGCCAGTCGTATCGACAGGGTTTATAATCAGCCCCAGCATTTT. Translated: CASRIDRVYNQPQHF.

The chain recombines TRBV7-8 with TRBJ1-4, with D possibly TRBD1 on 6 matching bases. Germline values: CDR1 SGHVS, CDR2 FQNEAQ. This CDR3 comprises 16 residues. The ends were cut back, 5 bases at V and 7 bases at J, with 20 bases in the middle. CDR3 in amino acids: CASSPRTVGSREKLFF. The CDR3 region has the DNA TGTGCCAGCAGCCCCAGGACAGTGGGAAGCCGTGAAAAACTGTTTTTT.

The chain has TRBV5-8 and TRBJ2-7; 7 bases align to TRBD1. J lost 2 bases, V lost 2 bases, and 13 bases had no gene match. The CDR3 runs to 17 residues. Germline V gene data show CDR1 as SGHTS and CDR2 as YDEGEE. The CDR3 sequence: CASSFRDRTSWAYEQYF. For the CDR3, the DNA is TGTGCCAGCAGCTTCCGGGACAGAACCTCCTGGGCCTACGAGCAGTACTTC. Full variable domain (outside the CDR3, taken from reference TRBV5-8 and TRBJ2-7): EAGVTQSPTHLIKTRGQQATLRCSPISGHTSVYWYQQALGLGLQFLLWYDEGEERNRGNFPPRFSGRQFPNYSSELNVNALELEDSALYLCASSFRDRTSWAYEQYFGPGTRLTVT.

The CDR3 coding sequence is TGCGCCAGCAGCAGAAGTGGACAGGGGGATGGCTACACCTTC. Its protein is CASSRSGQGDGYTF. The chain has TRBV5-1 and TRBJ1-2; 10 bases line up with TRBD1. The junction had 6 bases not matched to a gene; V was cut back by 4 bases and J by 6 bases. Germline CDR1 reads SGHRS; CDR2 reads YFSETQ. The CDR3 length is 14 residues.

This clone was recorded a few times. The chain links TRBV30 to TRBJ1-1; a weak D match, TRBD1 (6 bases). V lost 2 bases and J lost 4, with 14 bases in between. CDR3 length: 14 residues. Germline CDR1 and CDR2: GTSNPN and SVGIG (reference sequence). CDR3: CAWSLLTGFTEAFF. DNA of the CDR3: TGTGCCTGGAGTCTATTAACAGGGTTCACTGAAGCTTTCTTT.

The CDR3 region is CASATVITDTQYF. The DNA of the CDR3 is TGTGCTAGTGCCACAGTAATCACAGATACGCAGTATTTT. V and J are TRBV12-5 and TRBJ2-3; D uncertain. V lost 7 bases and J 2 bases, leaving 10 bases between the germline ends. Germline V gene data show CDR1 as LGHNT and CDR2 as FRNRAP. CDR3 length equals 13 residues.

The chain employs TRBV5-4 and TRBJ1-3, with D tentatively TRBD1 (6 bases). Trimming took 9 bases from V and 0 from J, leaving 13 bases between them. From germline, CDR1 is SGHNT and CDR2 YYREEE (reference sequence). This CDR3 has 14 residues. The CDR3 region is CATRTDLSGNTIYF. In DNA form, the CDR3 reads TGTGCCACCCGGACAGACCTCTCTGGAAACACCATATATTTT.

The CDR3 spells CGWGGRLQFF. The CDR3 nucleotides are TGCGGGTGGGGCGGGAGACTTCAGTTCTTC. J is TRBJ2-1 and V is TRBV20-1, with 7 nucleotides matching TRBD2. CDR1 and CDR2 from the germline V gene are DFQATT and SNEGSKA (reference sequence). The CDR3 has 10 residues.

The count of this clone is one. V and J are TRBV7-2 and TRBJ2-7; the match to TRBD2 covers 10 bases. Germline V lookup: CDR1 SGHTA, CDR2 FQGNSA. V gave up 5 bases and J gave up 4 bases; unmatched junction bases: 8. The CDR3 contains 15 residues. This CDR3 is CASSLTSGVGYEQYF. CDR3 sequence (DNA): TGTGCCAGCAGCCTAACTAGCGGGGTGGGTTACGAGCAGTACTTC.

The chain is built from TRBV7-3 and TRBJ2-1; 10 bases are shared with TRBD2. J lost 5 bases, V lost 5 bases, and 9 bases had no gene match. Germline V gene data show CDR1 as SGHTA and CDR2 as FQGTGA. CDR3 length: 16 amino acids. The CDR3 DNA follows: TGTGCCAGCAGCCTCCAGGCAGCGGGGGGGGACAATGAGCAGTTCTTC. Translated, it gives CASSLQAAGGDNEQFF. Supplemented by reference TRBV7-3 and TRBJ2-1, the full variable domain reads GAGVSQTPSNKVTEKGKYVELRCDPISGHTALYWYRQSLGQGPEFLIYFQGTGAADDSGLPNDRFFAVRPEGSVSTLKIQRTERGDSAVYLCASSLQAAGGDNEQFFGPGTRLTVL.

The rearrangement uses TRBV5-1 and TRBJ2-3, with 9 bases that match TRBD1. The CDR3 has 15 residues. The trim removed 4 bases at V and 2 bases at J, leaving 5 bases unmatched. CDR1 SGHRS and CDR2 YFSETQ come from the germline V gene. In DNA form, the CDR3 reads TGCGCCAGCAGCCCGGGACAGGGCCTCACAGATACGCAGTATTTT. This translates into CASSPGQGLTDTQYF.

Only one count was recorded for this clone. The chain couples TRBV6-6 to TRBJ1-2; 8 bases map to TRBD1. The trim removed 5 bases at V and 6 bases at J, leaving 11 bases unmatched. The germline CDR1 and CDR2 sequences are MNHNY and SVGAGI (reference sequence). This CDR3 region has 15 residues. The CDR3 is CASSLQTGDKDGYTF. The CDR3 DNA reads as TGTGCCAGCAGTCTCCAGACAGGGGATAAGGATGGCTACACCTTC.

The sample holds a few counts of this clone. The V and J genes are TRBV5-4 and TRBJ1-4; weak D call: TRBD1 (5 bases). The CDR3 length is 17 residues. From germline, CDR1 is SGHNT and CDR2 YYREEE (reference sequence). V was shortened by 0 bases and J by 0 bases, with 12 bases between the two germline ends. The CDR3 spells CASSLAGGVSTNEKLFF. CDR3 bases: TGTGCCAGCAGCTTGGCGGGGGGAGTCTCAACTAATGAAAAACTGTTTTTT.

The chain recombines TRBV2 with TRBJ2-3, with 7 bases that match TRBD1. V gave up 4 bases and J gave up 5 bases; unmatched junction bases: 3. The CDR3 loop spans 13 amino acids. Germline V gene lookup returns CDR1 SNHLY and CDR2 FYNNEI. The CDR3 DNA reads TGTGCCAGCAGTGGGACAGGCGGAGATACGCAGTATTTT. Protein: CASSGTGGDTQYF. Full variable domain (missing parts from reference TRBV2 and TRBJ2-3): EPEVTQTPSHQVTQMGQEVILRCVPISNHLYFYWYRQILGQKVEFLVSFYNNEISEKSEIFDDQFSVERPDGSNFTLKIRSTKLEDSAMYFCASSGTGGDTQYFGPGTRLTVL.

V gene TRBV6-5 combines with J gene TRBJ1-1; 8 positions agree with TRBD1. Trimming removed 6 bases from V and 6 bases from J; junction bases left unmatched: 9. Germline V lookup: CDR1 MNHEY, CDR2 SVGAGI. This CDR3 spans 14 amino acids. CDR3 region: CASSFDRGGSEAFF. The CDR3 DNA reads as TGTGCCAGCAGCTTCGACAGGGGCGGGTCTGAAGCTTTCTTT.

J is TRBJ2-3 and V is TRBV5-1; perhaps TRBD1 as D (6 bases). Germline V gene sequence: CDR1 SGHRS, CDR2 YFSETQ. This CDR3 contains 14 residues. V lost 3 bases and J lost 3, with 11 bases in between. The CDR3: CASSSGTPTDTQYF. The CDR3 DNA is TGCGCCAGCAGCTCAGGGACACCAACAGATACGCAGTATTTT.

This clone showed up just a few times. This chain joins TRBV7-9 and TRBJ1-2; TRBD1 matches 11 bases. The germline CDR1 and CDR2 sequences are SEHNR and FQNEAQ (reference sequence). V shed 4 bases and J 4 bases; nucleotides not matched to a gene: 2. CDR3 length equals 14 residues. CDR3 coding DNA: TGTGCCAGCAGCTCAGGGACAGGGGGCTATGGCTACACCTTC. This gives the protein CASSSGTGGYGYTF. The variable domain in full, completed from reference TRBV7-9 and TRBJ1-2, reads DTGVSQNPRHKITKRGQNVTFRCDPISEHNRLYWYRQTLGQGPEFLTYFQNEAQLEKSRLLSDRFSAERPKGSFSTLEIQRTEQGDSAMYLCASSSGTGGYGYTFGSGTRLTVV.

Concerning this clone itself: The same CDR3 arises from other DNA sequences in this sample as well. The rearrangement uses TRBV15 and TRBJ2-7, with 11 bases aligning to TRBD1. With V trimmed by 3 bases and J by 6 bases, 1 base remained unmatched. Germline lookup yields CDR1 LNHNV and CDR2 YYDKDF (reference sequence). There are 13 residues in the CDR3. As DNA, the CDR3 is TGTGCCACCAGCAGGGACAGGGGGCGCGAGCAGTACTTC. Encoded protein: CATSRDRGREQYF.